The present entry profiles one T cell receptor (beta chain) with its context. This entry belongs to a study of blood T cell repertoires in COVID-19. About the research overall: Italy, Spain and the United States were the sources of the convalescent and acute COVID-19 samples. PBMCs, B-cell-depleted T cells, or T cells provided the cDNA or gDNA that made up the material.

The CDR3 is 14 residues long. Germline V gene sequence: CDR1 SNHLY, CDR2 FYNNEI. V lost 5 bases, J lost 8 bases, and 9 bases stayed unmatched. Study processing details: Using reference gene primer amplification, nucleated cell counts were estimated. Clones were read by immunoSEQ multiplex PCR, and TCRdb kept only the in-frame ones, dropping some. That table supplies the V and J calls and clone size; D and trimming were determined from the DNA. The sample carries roughly 120,000 clones, around 64% recorded once. This sequence was found in a human donor with acute or convalescent COVID-19. The donor label of this sample is uncertain. J is TRBJ2-3 and V is TRBV2, with 8 nucleotides matching TRBD2. Sequencing was done on a sample of peripheral blood. The CDR3 region is CASSSLAGRGTQYF. The CDR3, as DNA: TGTGCCAGCAGTAGTTTAGCGGGGCGGGGTACGCAGTATTTT.